This T cell receptor (beta chain) was retrieved from a study of control samples from healthy donors and cancer patients. This table comes from immunoSEQ multiplex PCR, and its TCRdb copy is limited to in-frame clones, with some not included. Found here are roughly 180,000 clones, about 91% of them singletons; the top ten hold 2% to 2.5%. This CDR3 comprises 17 residues. CDR1 and CDR2 from the germline V gene are SGHRS and YFSETQ. J gave up 0 bases and V 4 bases, and 10 bases lay outside the gene matches. The chain uses TRBV5-1 and TRBJ1-5; 7 bases map to TRBD1. The receptor was derived from a woman in her thirties or forties in good health. Material: blood. Here the CDR3 reads CASSPDPTGYSNQPQHF. The CDR3 DNA reads as TGCGCCAGCAGCCCTGACCCGACAGGGTATAGCAATCAGCCCCAGCATTTT.